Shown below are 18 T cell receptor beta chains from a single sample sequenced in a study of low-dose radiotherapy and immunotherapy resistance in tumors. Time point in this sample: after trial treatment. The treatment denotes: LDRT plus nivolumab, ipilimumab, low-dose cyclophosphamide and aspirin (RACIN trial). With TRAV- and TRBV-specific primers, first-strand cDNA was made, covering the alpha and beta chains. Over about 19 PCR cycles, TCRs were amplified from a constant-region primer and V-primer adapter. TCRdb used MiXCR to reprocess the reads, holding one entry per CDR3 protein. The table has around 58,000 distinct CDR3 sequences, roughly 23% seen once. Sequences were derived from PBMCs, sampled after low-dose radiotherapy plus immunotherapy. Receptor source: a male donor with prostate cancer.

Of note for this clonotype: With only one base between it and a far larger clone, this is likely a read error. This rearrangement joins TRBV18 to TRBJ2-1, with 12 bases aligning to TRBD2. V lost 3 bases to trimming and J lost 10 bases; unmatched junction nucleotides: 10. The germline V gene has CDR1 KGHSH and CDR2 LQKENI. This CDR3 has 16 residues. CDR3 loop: CASSPSGLAGPSEQFF. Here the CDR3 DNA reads TGTGCCAGCTCACCTTCGGGACTAGCGGGCCCCTCCGAGCAGTTCTTC.

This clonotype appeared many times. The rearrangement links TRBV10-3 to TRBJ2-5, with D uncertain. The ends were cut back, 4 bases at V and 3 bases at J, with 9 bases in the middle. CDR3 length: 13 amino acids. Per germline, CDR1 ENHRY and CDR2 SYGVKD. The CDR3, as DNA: TGTGCCATCAGTGCGGCGGTAGAAGAGACCCAGTACTTC. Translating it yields CAISAAVEETQYF.

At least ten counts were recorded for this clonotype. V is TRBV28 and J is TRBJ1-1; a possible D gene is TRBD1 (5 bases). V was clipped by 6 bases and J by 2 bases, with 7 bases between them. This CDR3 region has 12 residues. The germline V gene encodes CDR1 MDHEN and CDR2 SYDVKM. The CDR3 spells CASRTANTEAFF. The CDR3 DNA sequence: TGTGCCAGCAGGACAGCAAACACTGAAGCTTTCTTT.

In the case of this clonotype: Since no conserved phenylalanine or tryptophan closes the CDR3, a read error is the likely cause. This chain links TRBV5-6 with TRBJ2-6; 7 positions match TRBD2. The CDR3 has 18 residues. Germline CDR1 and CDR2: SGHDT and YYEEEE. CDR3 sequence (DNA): TGTGTCAGCATCCAAGCGGGACTAACGAACTCTGGGGCCAACGTCCTGACTTAC. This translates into CVSIQAGLTNSGANVLTY.

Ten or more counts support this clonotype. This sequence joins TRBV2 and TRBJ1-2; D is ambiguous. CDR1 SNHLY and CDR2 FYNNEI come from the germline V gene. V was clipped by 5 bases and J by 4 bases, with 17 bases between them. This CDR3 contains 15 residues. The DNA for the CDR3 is TGTGCCAGCAGTTACCCCCAAGGGATGACCTATGGCTACACCTTC. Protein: CASSYPQGMTYGYTF.

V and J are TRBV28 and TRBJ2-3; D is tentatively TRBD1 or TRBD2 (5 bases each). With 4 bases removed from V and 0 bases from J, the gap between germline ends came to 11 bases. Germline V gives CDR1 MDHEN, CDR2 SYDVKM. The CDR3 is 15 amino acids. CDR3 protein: CASSWDGSSTDTQYF. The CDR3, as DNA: TGTGCCAGCAGTTGGGACGGATCCAGCACAGATACGCAGTATTTT. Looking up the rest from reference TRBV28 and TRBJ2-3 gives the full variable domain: DVKVTQSSRYLVKRTGEKVFLECVQDMDHENMFWYRQDPGLGLRLIYFSYDVKMKEKGDIPEGYSVSREKKERFSLILESASTNQTSMYLCASSWDGSSTDTQYFGPGTRLTVL.

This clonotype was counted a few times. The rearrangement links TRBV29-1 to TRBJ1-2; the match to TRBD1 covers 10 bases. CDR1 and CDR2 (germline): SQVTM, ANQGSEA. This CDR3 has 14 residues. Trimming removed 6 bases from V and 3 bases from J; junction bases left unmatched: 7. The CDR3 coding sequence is TGCAGCGTACCGGGACAGGGGATGGACTATGGCTACACCTTC. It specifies CSVPGQGMDYGYTF.

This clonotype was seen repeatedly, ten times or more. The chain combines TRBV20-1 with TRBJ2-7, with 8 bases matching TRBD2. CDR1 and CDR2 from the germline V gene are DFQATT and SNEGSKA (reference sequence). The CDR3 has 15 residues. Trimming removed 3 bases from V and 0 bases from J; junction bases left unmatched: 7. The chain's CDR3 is CSARGGREDSYEQYF. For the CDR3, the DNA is TGCAGTGCTAGGGGGGGGCGGGAGGACTCCTACGAGCAGTACTTC.

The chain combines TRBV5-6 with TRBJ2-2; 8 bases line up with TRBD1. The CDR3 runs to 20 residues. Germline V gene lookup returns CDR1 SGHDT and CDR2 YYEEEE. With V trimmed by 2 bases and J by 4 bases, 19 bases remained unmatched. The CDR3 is CASSFEIGQGGPRVTGELFF. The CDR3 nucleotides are TGTGCCAGCAGCTTCGAAATCGGACAGGGTGGGCCTCGAGTCACCGGGGAGCTGTTTTTT.

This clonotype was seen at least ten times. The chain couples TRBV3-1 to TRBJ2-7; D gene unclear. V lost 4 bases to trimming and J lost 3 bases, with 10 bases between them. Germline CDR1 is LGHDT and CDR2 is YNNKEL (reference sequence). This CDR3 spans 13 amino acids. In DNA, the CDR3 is TGTGCCAGCAGCCGACTGGAGTTCTACGAGCAGTACTTC. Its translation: CASSRLEFYEQYF.

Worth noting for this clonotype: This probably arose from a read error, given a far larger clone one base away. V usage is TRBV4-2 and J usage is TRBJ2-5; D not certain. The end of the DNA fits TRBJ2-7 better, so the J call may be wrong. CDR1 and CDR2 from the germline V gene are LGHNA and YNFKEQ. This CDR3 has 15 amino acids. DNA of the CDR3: TGTGCCAGCAGCCCGGACCTTGCCTTCACCTACGAGCAGTACTTC. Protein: CASSPDLAFTYEQYF.

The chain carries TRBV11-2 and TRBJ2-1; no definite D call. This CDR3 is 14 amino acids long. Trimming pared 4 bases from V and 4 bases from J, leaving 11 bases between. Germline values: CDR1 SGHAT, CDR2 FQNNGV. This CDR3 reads CASSYYGEYNEQFF. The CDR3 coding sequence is TGTGCCAGCAGCTACTATGGGGAATACAATGAGCAGTTCTTC.

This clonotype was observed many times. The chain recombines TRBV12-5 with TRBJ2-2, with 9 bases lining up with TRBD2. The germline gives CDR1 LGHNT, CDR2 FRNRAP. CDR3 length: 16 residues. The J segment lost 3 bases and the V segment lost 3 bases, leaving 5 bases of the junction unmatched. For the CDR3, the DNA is TGTGCTAGTGGTTTCGCTAGCGGGATCTACACCGGGGAGCTGTTTTTT. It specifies CASGFASGIYTGELFF.

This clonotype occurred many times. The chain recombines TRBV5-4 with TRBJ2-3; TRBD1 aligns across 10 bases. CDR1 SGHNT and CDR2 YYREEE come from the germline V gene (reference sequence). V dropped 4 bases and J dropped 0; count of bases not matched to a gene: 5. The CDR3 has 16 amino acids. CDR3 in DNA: TGTGCCAGCAGCACGAGGGACAGGGGAAGCACAGATACGCAGTATTTT. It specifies CASSTRDRGSTDTQYF.

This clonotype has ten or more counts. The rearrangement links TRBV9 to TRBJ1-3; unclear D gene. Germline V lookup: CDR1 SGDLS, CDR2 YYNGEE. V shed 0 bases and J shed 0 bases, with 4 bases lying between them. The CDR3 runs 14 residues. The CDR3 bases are TGTGCCAGCAGCGTAGAAGGCTCTGGAAACACCATATATTTT. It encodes CASSVEGSGNTIYF.

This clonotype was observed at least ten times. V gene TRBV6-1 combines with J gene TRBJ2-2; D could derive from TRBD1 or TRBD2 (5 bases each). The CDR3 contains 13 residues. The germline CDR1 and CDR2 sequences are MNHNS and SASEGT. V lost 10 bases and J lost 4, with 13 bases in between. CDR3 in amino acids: CATRPGATGELFF. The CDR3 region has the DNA TGTGCCACCCGCCCCGGGGCCACCGGGGAGCTGTTTTTT.

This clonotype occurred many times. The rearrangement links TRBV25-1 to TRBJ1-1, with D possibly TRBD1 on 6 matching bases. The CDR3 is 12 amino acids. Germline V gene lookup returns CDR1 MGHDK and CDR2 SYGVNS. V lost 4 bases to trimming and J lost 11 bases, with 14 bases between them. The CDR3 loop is CASSGGAVEAFF. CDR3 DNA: TGTGCCAGCAGTGGGGGGGCGGTCGAGGCTTTCTTT.

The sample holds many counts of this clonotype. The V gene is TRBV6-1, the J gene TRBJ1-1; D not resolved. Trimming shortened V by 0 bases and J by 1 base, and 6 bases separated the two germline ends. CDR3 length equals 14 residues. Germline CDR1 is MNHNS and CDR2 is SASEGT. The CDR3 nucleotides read TGTGCCAGCAGTGAAGCGGGCAAGAACACTGAAGCTTTCTTT. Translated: CASSEAGKNTEAFF.